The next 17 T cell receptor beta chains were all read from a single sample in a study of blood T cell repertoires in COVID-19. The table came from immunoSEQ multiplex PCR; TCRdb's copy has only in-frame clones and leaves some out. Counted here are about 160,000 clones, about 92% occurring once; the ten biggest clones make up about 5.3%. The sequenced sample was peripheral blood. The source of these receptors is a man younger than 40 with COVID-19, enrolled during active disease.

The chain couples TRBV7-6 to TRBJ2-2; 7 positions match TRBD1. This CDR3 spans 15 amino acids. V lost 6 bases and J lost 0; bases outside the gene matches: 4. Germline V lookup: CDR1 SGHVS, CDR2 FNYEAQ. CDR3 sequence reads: CASSETGTNTGELFF. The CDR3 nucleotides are TGTGCCAGCAGTGAGACAGGGACGAACACCGGGGAGCTGTTTTTT.

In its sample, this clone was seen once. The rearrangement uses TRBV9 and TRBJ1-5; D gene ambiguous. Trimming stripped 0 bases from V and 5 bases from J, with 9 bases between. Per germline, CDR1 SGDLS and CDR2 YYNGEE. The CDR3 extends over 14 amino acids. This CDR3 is CASSVGQFDQPQHF. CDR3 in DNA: TGTGCCAGCAGCGTAGGCCAGTTTGATCAGCCCCAGCATTTT.

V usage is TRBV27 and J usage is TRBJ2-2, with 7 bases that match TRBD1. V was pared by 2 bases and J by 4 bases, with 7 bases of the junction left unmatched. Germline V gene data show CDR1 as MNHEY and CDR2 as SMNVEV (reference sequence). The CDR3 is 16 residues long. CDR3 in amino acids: CASSLIQGVSTGELFF. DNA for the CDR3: TGTGCCAGCAGTTTAATCCAGGGGGTTAGCACCGGGGAGCTGTTTTTT.

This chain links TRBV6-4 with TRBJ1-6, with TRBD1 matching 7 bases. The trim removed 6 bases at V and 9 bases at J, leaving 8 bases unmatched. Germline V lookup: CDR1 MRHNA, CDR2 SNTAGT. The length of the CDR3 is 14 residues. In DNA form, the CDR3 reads TGTGCCAGCAGAGACGGACAGGTTGGTTCACCCCTCCACTTT. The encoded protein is CASRDGQVGSPLHF.

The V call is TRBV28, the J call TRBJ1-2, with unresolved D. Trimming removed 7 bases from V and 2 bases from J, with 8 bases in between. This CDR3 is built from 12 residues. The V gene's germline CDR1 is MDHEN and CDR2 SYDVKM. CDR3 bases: TGTGCCAGCAACCTCCAGAACTATGGCTACACCTTC. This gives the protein CASNLQNYGYTF.

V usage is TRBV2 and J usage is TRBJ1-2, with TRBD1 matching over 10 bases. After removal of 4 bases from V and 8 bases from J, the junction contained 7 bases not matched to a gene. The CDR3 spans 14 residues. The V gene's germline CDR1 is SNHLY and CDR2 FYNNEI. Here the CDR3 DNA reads TGTGCCAGCAGTGTTAGAGGACAGGGGGTGGGCTACACCTTC. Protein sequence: CASSVRGQGVGYTF.

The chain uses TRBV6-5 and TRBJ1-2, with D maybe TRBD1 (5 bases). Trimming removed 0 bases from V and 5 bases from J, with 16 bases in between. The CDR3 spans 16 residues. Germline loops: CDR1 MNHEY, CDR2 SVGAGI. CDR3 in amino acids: CASSYSVNGGLYGYTF. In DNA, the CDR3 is TGTGCCAGCAGTTACTCGGTTAACGGGGGGTTATATGGCTACACCTTC.

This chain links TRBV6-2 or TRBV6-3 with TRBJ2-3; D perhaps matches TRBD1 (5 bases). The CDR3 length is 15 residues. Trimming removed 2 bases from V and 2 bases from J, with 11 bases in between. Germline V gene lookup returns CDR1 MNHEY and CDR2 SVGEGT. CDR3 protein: CASSYGDSNTDTQYF. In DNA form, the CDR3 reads TGTGCCAGCAGTTACGGTGACAGCAACACAGATACGCAGTATTTT.

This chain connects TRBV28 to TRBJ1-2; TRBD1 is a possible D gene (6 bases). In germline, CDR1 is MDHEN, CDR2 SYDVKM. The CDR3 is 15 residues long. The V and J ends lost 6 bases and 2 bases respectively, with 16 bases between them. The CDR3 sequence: CASSFLRQDNYGYTF. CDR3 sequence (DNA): TGTGCCAGCAGCTTCCTTAGACAGGACAACTATGGCTACACCTTC.

CDR3 nucleotide sequence: TGTGCCAGCAGTTACTCTCACCGGACAGGGCCCTACGAGCAGTACTTC. Its translation: CASSYSHRTGPYEQYF. The chain uses TRBV6-5 and TRBJ2-7, with 8 bases matching TRBD1. The junction had 6 bases not matched to a gene; V was cut back by 0 bases and J by 2 bases. The CDR3 is 16 residues long. Germline values: CDR1 MNHEY, CDR2 SVGAGI.

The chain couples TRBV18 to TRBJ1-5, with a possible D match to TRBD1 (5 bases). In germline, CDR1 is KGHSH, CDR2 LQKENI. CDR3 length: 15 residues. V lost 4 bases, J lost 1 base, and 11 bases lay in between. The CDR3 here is CASSQLGQSNQPQHF. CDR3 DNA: TGTGCCAGCTCACAATTGGGGCAGAGCAATCAGCCCCAGCATTTT.

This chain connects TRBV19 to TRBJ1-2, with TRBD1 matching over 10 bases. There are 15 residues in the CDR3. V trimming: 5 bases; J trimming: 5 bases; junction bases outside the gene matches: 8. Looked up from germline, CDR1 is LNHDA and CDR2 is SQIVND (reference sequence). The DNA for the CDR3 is TGTGCCAGTAGTCCCTCCGGGACAGGGGTGTATGGCTACACCTTC. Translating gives CASSPSGTGVYGYTF.

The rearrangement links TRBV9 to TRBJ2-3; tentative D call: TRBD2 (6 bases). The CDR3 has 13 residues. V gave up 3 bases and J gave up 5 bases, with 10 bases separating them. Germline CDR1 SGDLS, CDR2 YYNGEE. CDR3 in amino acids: CASSGIAVDTQYF. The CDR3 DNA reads TGTGCCAGCAGCGGGATAGCGGTAGATACGCAGTATTTT.

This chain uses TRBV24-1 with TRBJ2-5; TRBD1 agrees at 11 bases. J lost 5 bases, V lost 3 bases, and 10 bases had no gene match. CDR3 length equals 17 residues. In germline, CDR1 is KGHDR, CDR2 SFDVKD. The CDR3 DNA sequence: TGTGCCACCAGTGATCCCGGGACAGGGGGTTTAGGGGAGACCCAGTACTTC. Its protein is CATSDPGTGGLGETQYF.

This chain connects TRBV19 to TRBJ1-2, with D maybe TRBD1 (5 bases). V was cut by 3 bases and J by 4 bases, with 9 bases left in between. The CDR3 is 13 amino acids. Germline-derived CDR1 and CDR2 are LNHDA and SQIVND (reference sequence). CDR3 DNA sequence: TGTGCCAGTAGTATCTCAGGGTTCTATGGCTACACCTTC. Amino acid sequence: CASSISGFYGYTF. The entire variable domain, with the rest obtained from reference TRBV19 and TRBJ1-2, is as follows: DGGITQSPKYLFRKEGQNVTLSCEQNLNHDAMYWYRQDPGQGLRLIYYSQIVNDFQKGDIAEGYSVSREKKESFPLTVTSAQKNPTAFYLCASSISGFYGYTFGSGTRLTVV.

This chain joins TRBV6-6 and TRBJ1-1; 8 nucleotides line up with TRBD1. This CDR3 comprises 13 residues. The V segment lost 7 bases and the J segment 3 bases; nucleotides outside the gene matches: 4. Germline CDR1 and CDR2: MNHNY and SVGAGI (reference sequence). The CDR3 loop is CASTGQGYTEAFF. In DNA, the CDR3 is TGTGCCAGCACCGGACAGGGCTACACTGAAGCTTTCTTT.

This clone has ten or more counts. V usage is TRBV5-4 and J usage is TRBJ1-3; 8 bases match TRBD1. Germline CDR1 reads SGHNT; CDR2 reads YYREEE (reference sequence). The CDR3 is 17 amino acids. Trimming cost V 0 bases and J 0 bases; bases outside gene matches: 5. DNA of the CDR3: TGTGCCAGCAGCTTGGATTCAGGGGGCCTCTCTGGAAACACCATATATTTT. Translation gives CASSLDSGGLSGNTIYF.